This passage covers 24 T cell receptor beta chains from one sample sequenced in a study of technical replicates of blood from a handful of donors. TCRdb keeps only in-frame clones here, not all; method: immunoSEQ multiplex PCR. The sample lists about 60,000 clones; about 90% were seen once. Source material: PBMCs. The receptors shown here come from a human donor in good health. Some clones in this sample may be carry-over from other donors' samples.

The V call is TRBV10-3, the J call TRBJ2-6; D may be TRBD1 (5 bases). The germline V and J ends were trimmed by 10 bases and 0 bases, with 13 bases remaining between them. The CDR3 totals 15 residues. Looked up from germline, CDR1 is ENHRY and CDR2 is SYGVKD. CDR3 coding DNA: TGTGCCACTCAGCAGGGTTTCTCTGGGGCCAACGTCCTGACTTTC. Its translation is CATQQGFSGANVLTF.

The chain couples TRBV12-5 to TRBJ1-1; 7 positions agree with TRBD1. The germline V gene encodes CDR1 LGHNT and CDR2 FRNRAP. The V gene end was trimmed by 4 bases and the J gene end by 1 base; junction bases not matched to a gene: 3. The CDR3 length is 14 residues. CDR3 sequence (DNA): TGTGCTAGTGGTTCCGGGACAGCGAACACTGAAGCTTTCTTT. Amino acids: CASGSGTANTEAFF.

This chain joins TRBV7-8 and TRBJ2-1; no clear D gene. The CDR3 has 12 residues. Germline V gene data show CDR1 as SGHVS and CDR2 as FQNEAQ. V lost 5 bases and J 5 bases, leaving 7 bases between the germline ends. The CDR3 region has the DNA TGTGCCAGCAGCGCCAGGAACAATGAGCAGTTCTTC. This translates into CASSARNNEQFF.

The CDR3 DNA is TGTGCCAGCAGTTACTCACCGGGGAACAATCAGCCCCAGCATTTT. Protein: CASSYSPGNNQPQHF. The V and J genes are TRBV6-6 and TRBJ1-5; D not certain. The CDR3 is 15 amino acids. Trimming shortened V by 0 bases and J by 3 bases, and 9 bases separated the two germline ends. Per germline, CDR1 MNHNY and CDR2 SVGAGI (reference sequence).

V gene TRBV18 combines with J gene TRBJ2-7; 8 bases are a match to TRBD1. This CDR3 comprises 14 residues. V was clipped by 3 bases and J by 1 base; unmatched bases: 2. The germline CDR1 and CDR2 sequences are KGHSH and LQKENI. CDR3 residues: CASSPWTGSYEQYF. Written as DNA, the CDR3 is TGTGCCAGCTCACCCTGGACAGGGTCCTACGAGCAGTACTTC.

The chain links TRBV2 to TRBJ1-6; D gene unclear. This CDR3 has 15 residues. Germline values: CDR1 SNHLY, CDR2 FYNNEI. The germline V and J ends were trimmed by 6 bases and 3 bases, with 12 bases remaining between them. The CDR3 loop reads CASRVVGSYNSPLHF. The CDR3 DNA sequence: TGTGCCAGCAGAGTTGTTGGCAGCTATAATTCACCCCTCCACTTT.

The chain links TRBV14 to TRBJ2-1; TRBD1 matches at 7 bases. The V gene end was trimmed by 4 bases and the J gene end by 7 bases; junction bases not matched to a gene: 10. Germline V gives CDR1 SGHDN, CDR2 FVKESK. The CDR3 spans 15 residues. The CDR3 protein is CASSLLGTEGNEQFF. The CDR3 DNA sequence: TGTGCCAGCAGCCTTCTCGGGACAGAGGGAAATGAGCAGTTCTTC.

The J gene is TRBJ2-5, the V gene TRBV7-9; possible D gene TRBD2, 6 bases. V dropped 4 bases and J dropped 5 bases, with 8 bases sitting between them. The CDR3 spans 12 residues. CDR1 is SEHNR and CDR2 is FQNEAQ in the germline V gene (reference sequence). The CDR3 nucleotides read TGTGCCAGCAGCTGGGGGGAGGAGACCCAGTACTTC. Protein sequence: CASSWGEETQYF.

CDR3 sequence (DNA): TGTGCCAGCTCCCACCGGGACTCAACCTACGAGCAGTACTTC. It is translated as CASSHRDSTYEQYF. The rearrangement links TRBV18 to TRBJ2-7; D is possibly TRBD2 (6 bases). CDR3 length: 14 residues. Germline V CDR1 and CDR2: KGHSH, LQKENI. V was cut by 6 bases and J by 2 bases, with 14 bases left in between.

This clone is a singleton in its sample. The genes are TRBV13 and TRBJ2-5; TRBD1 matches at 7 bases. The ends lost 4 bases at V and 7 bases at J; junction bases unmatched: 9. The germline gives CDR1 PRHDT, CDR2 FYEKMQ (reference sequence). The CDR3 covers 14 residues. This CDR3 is CASSSRQGMGTQYF. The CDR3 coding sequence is TGTGCCAGCAGCTCTAGACAGGGCATGGGGACCCAGTACTTC.

The CDR3 nucleotides are TGTGCCAGCAGCTTAGCGCGTGAAATAGATACGCAGTATTTT. It codes for CASSLAREIDTQYF. This chain uses TRBV7-2 with TRBJ2-3; D ambiguous. Trimming stripped 0 bases from V and 5 bases from J, with 9 bases between. Germline V CDR1 and CDR2: SGHTA, FQGNSA. The CDR3 sequence is 14 residues long. The full variable domain, with the rest looked up from reference TRBV7-2 and TRBJ2-3, is GAGVSQSPSNKVTEKGKDVELRCDPISGHTALYWYRQSLGQGLEFLIYFQGNSAPDKSGLPSDRFSAERTGGSVSTLTIQRTQQEDSAVYLCASSLAREIDTQYFGPGTRLTVL.

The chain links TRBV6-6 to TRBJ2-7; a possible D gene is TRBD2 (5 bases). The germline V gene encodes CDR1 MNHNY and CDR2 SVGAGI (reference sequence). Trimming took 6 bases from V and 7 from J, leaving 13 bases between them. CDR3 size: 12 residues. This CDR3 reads CASSPTSWEQYF. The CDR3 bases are TGTGCCAGCAGCCCCACTAGTTGGGAGCAGTACTTC.

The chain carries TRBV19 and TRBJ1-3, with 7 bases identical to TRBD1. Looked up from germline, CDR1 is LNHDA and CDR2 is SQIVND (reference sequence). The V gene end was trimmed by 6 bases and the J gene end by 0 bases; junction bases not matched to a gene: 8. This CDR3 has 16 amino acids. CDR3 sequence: CASSIRDSLSGNTIYF. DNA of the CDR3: TGTGCCAGTAGCATTCGGGACAGTCTCTCTGGAAACACCATATATTTT.

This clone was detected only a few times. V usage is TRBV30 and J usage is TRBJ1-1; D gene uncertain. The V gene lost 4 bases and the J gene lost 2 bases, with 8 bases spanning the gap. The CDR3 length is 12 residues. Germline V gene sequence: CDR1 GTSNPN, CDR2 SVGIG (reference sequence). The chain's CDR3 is CAWTQSNTEAFF. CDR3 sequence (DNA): TGTGCCTGGACACAGAGTAACACTGAAGCTTTCTTT.

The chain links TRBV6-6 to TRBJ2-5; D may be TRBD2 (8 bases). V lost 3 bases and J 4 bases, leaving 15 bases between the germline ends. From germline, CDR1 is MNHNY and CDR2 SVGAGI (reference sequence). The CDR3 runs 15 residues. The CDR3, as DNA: TGTGCCAGCAGTTATCGGGAGGGGGCTGGAGAGACCCAGTACTTC. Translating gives CASSYREGAGETQYF.

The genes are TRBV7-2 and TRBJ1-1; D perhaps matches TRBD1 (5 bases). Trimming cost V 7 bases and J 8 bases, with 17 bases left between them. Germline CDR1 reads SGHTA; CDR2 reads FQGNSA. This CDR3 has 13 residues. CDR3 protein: CASTSRPGGEAFF. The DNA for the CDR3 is TGTGCCAGCACCTCCCGCCCGGGGGGGGAAGCTTTCTTT.

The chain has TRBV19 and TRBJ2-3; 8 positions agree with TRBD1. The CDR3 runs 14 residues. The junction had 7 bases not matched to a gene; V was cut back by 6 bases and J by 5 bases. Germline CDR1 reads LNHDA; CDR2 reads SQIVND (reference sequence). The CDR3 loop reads CASSRQGREDTQYF. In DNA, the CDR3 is TGTGCCAGTAGCAGACAGGGGAGAGAAGATACGCAGTATTTT.

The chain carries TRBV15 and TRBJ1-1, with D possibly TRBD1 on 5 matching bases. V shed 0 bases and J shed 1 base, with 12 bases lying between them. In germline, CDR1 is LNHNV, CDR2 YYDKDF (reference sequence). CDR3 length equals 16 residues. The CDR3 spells CATSRDAGPQNTEAFF. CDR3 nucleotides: TGTGCCACCAGCAGAGATGCGGGACCCCAGAACACTGAAGCTTTCTTT.

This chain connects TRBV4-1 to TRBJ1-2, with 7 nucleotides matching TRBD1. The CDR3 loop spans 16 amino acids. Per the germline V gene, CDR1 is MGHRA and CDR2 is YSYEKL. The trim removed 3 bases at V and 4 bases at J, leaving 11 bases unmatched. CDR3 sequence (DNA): TGCGCCAGCAGCCACCCGGGGGACAGAAAACTCTATGGCTACACCTTC. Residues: CASSHPGDRKLYGYTF.

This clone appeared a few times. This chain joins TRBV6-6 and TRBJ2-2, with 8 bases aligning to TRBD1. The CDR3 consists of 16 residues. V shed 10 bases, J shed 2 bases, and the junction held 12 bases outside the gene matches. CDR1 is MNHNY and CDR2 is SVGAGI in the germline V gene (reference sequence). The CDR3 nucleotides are TGTGCCACCCCGGGACAGGATCACAGCAACACCGGGGAGCTGTTTTTT. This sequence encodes CATPGQDHSNTGELFF.

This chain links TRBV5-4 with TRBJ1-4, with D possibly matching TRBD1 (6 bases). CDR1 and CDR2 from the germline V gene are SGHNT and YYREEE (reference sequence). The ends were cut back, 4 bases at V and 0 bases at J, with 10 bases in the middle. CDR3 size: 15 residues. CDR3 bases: TGTGCCAGCAGCGGGGGACACCCAACTAATGAAAAACTGTTTTTT. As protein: CASSGGHPTNEKLFF. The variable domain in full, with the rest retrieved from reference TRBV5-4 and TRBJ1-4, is ETGVTQSPTHLIKTRGQQVTLRCSSQSGHNTVSWYQQALGQGPQFIFQYYREEENGRGNFPPRFSGLQFPNYSSELNVNALELDDSALYLCASSGGHPTNEKLFFGSGTQLSVL.

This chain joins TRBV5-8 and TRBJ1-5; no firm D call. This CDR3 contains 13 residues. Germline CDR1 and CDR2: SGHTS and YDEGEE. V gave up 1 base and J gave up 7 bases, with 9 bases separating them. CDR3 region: CASSLFVEQPQHF. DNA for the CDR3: TGTGCCAGCAGCTTGTTTGTGGAGCAGCCCCAGCATTTT.

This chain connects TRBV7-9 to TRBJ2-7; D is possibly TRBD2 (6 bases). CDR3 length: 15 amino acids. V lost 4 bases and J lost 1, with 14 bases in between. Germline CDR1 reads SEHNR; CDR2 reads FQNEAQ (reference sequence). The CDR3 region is CASSSIWGESYEQYF. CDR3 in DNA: TGTGCCAGCAGCTCCATTTGGGGGGAGTCCTACGAGCAGTACTTC.

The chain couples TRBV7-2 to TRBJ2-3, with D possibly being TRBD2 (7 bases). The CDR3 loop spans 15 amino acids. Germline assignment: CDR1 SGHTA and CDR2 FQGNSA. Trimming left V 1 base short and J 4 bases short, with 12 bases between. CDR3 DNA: TGTGCCAGCAGCTTAGTGGCGGGGGCCTCAGATACGCAGTATTTT. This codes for CASSLVAGASDTQYF.